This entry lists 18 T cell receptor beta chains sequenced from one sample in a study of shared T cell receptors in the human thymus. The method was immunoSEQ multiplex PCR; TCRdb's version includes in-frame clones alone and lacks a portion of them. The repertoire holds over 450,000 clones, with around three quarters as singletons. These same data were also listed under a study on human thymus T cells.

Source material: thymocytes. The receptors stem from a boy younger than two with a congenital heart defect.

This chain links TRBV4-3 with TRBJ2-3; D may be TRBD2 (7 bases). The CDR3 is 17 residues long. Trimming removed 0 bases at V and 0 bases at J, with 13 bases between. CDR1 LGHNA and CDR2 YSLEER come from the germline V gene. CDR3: CASSQEVGGGSTDTQYF. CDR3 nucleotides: TGCGCCAGCAGCCAAGAAGTTGGGGGGGGCAGCACAGATACGCAGTATTTT.

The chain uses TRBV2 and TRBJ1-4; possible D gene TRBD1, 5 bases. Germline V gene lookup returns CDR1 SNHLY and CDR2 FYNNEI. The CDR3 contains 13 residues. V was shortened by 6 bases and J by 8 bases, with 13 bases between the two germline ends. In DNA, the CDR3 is TGTGCCAGCAGCCGCAGGGTAGAGGAAAAACTGTTTTTT. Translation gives CASSRRVEEKLFF. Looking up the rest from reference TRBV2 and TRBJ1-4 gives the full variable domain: EPEVTQTPSHQVTQMGQEVILRCVPISNHLYFYWYRQILGQKVEFLVSFYNNEISEKSEIFDDQFSVERPDGSNFTLKIRSTKLEDSAMYFCASSRRVEEKLFFGSGTQLSVL.

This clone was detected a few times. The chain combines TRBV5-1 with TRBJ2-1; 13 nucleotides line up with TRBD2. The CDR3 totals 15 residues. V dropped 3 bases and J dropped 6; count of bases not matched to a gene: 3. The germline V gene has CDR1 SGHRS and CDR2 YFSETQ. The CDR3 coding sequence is TGCGCCAGCAGCTCGGGACTAGCGGGGACCAATGAGCAGTTCTTC. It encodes CASSSGLAGTNEQFF.

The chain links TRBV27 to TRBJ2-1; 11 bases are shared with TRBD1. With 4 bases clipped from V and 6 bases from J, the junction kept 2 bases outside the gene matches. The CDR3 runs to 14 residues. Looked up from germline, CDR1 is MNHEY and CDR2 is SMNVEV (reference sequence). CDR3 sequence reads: CASSYGTGGNEQFF. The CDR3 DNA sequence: TGTGCCAGCAGTTACGGGACAGGGGGCAATGAGCAGTTCTTC.

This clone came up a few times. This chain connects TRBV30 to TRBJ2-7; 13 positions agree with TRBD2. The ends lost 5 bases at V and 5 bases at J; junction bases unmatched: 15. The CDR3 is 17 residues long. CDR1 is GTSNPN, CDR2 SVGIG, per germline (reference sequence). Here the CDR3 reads CAWSPGTSGTPPDEQYF. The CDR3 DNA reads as TGTGCCTGGTCCCCCGGGACTAGCGGGACCCCCCCCGACGAGCAGTACTTC.

The CDR3 spells CASSLEGGLSDEQYF. The DNA for the CDR3 is TGTGCCAGCAGCTTGGAGGGGGGGCTGAGCGACGAGCAGTACTTC. This rearrangement joins TRBV5-4 to TRBJ2-7; D perhaps matches TRBD2 (7 bases). Looked up from germline, CDR1 is SGHNT and CDR2 is YYREEE (reference sequence). V lost 0 bases, J lost 5 bases, and 15 bases lay in between. The CDR3 runs to 15 residues.

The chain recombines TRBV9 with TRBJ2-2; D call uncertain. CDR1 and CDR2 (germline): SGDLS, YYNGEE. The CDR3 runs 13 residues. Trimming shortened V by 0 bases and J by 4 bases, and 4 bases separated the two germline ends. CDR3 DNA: TGTGCCAGCAGCGTAGATAGCACCGGGGAGCTGTTTTTT. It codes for CASSVDSTGELFF.

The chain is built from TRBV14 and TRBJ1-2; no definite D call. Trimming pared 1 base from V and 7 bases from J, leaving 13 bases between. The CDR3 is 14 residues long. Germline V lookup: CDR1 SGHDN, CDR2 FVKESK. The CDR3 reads CASSQGSRNGGYTF. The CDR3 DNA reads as TGTGCCAGCAGCCAAGGATCTCGAAACGGTGGCTACACCTTC.

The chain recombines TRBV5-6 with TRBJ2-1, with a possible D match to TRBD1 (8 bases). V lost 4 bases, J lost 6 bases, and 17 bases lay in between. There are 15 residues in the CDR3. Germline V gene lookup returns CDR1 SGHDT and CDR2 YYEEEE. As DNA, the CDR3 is TGTGCCAGCAGCCCAGGACAGGGCGGGGGCAATGAGCAGTTCTTC. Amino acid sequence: CASSPGQGGGNEQFF.

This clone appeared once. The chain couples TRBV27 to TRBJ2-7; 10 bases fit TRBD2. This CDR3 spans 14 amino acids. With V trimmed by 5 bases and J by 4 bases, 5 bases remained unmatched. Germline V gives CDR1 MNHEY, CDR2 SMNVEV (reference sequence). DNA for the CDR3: TGTGCCAGCAGTCCAGGACTAGCGGAGTACGAGCAGTACTTC. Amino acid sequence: CASSPGLAEYEQYF.

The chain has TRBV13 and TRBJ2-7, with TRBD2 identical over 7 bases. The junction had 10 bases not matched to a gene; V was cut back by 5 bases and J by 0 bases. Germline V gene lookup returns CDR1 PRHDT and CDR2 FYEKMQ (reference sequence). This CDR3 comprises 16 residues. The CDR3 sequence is CASSPSASGSSYEQYF. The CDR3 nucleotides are TGTGCCAGCAGCCCCTCGGCTAGCGGTAGCTCCTACGAGCAGTACTTC.

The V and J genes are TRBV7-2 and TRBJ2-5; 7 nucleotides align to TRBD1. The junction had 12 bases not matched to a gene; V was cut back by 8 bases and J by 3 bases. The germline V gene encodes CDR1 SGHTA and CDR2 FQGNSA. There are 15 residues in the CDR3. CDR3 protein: CASLDRPVGEETQYF. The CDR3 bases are TGTGCCAGCCTGGACAGGCCCGTGGGGGAAGAGACCCAGTACTTC.

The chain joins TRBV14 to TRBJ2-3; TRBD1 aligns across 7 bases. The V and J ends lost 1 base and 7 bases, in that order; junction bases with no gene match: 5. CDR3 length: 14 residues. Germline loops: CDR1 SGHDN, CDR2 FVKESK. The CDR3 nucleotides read TGTGCCAGCAGCCAAGGCCGACAGGGACATACGCAGTATTTT. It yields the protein CASSQGRQGHTQYF.

As DNA, the CDR3 is TGTGCCAGCAGCCCCCCAGGGCCGCGCACCGGGGAGCTGTTTTTT. Translation gives CASSPPGPRTGELFF. The chain is built from TRBV11-2 and TRBJ2-2; possibly TRBD1 for D (5 bases). Deletions cut 5 bases from V and 4 bases from J, with 14 bases between. The V gene's germline CDR1 is SGHAT and CDR2 FQNNGV. This CDR3 contains 15 residues. The variable domain in full, with the rest retrieved from reference TRBV11-2 and TRBJ2-2, is EAGVAQSPRYKIIEKRQSVAFWCNPISGHATLYWYQQILGQGPKLLIQFQNNGVVDDSQLPKDRFSAERLKGVDSTLKIQPAKLEDSAVYLCASSPPGPRTGELFFGEGSRLTVL.

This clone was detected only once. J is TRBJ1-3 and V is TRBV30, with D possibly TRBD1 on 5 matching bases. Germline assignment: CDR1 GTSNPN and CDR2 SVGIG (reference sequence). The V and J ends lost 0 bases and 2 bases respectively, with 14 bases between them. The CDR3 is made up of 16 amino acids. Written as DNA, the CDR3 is TGTGCCTGGAGTGTACCTCCGCCAGGGCCTGGAAACACCATATATTTT. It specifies CAWSVPPPGPGNTIYF.

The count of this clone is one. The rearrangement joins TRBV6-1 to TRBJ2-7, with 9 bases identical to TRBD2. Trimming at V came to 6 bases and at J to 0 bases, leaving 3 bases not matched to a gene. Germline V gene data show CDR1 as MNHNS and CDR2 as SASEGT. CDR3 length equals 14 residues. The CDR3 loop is CASRSSGSSYEQYF. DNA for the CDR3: TGTGCCAGCAGAAGTAGCGGGAGCTCCTACGAGCAGTACTTC.

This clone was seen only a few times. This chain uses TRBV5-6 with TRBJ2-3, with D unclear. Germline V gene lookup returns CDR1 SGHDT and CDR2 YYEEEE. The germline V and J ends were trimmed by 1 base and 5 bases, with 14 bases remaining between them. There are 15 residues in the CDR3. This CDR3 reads CASSLKRRVRDTQYF. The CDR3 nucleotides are TGTGCCAGCAGCTTGAAGCGTCGAGTTCGAGATACGCAGTATTTT.

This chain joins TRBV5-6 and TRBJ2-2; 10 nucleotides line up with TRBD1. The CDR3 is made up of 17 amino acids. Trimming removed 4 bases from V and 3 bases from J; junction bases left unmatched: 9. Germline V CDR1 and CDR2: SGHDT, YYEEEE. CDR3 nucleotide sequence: TGTGCCAGCAGCCCCCCCCTTGGGACAGGGGACACCGGGGAGCTGTTTTTT. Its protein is CASSPPLGTGDTGELFF.